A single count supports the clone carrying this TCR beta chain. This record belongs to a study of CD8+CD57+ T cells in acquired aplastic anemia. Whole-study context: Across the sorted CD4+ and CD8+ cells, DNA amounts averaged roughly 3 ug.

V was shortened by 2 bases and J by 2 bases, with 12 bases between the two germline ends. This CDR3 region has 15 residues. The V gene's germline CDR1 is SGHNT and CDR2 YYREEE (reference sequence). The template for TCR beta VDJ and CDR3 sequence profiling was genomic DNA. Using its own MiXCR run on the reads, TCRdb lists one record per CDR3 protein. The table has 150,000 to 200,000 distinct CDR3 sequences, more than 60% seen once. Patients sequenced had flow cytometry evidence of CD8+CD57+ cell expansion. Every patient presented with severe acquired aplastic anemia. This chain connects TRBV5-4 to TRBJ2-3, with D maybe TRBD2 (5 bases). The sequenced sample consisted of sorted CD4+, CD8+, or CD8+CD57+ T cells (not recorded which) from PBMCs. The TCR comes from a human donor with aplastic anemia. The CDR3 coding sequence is TGTGCCAGCAGCTTTCGCGGAGGAAACACAGATACGCAGTATTTT. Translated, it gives CASSFRGGNTDTQYF.